These T cell receptor beta chains were read from a single sample in a study of T-cell memory formation after mild COVID-19. Via MiXCR, TCRdb re-called the 5' RACE reads, giving one row per CDR3 protein. The sample includes under 50,000 distinct CDR3 sequences, 25% to 35% of them seen just once. Sequencing input: PBMCs or a T cell subset sorted from them (not recorded which). These receptors came from a man aged 18-30 years who had mild COVID-19 (a few samples of this study predate the infection). Cell type and time point are not known. The CDR3 runs from the conserved cysteine through the conserved F or W. Each record gives: V gene, CDR3 protein.

v_call: TRBV12-3/TRBV12-4; cdr3_aa: CASSLGPIQYF
v_call: TRBV5-6; cdr3_aa: CASSWAGGQPQHF
v_call: TRBV9; cdr3_aa: CASSVEGGGTEAFF
v_call: TRBV9; cdr3_aa: CASSVEGLAVGFSTDTQYF
v_call: TRBV2; cdr3_aa: CASRDTTNTGELFF
v_call: TRBV10-3; cdr3_aa: CAIGQHISGNTIYF
v_call: TRBV7-9; cdr3_aa: CAGSPDIEAFF
v_call: TRBV11-2; cdr3_aa: CASSLQGAGHEQYF
v_call: TRBV27; cdr3_aa: CASSRDIEAYEQYF
v_call: TRBV6-5; cdr3_aa: CASRDPLGQETQYF
v_call: TRBV12-3/TRBV12-4; cdr3_aa: CASSLRPVGQFF
v_call: TRBV10-3; cdr3_aa: CAISSGGVDGYTF
v_call: TRBV30; cdr3_aa: CAWQQWETQYF
v_call: TRBV7-2; cdr3_aa: CASSSNMGVLVSTQYF
v_call: TRBV4-1; cdr3_aa: CASSQVYHSKNIQYF
v_call: TRBV5-6; cdr3_aa: CASSLGRTGDRYGYTF
v_call: TRBV7-2; cdr3_aa: CASSPTGTGGYGYTF
v_call: TRBV10-1; cdr3_aa: CASSESRTSHGTQYF
v_call: TRBV27; cdr3_aa: CASSLIGTTSGETQYF
v_call: TRBV4-3; cdr3_aa: CASSQRDDSSYEQYF
v_call: TRBV12-3/TRBV12-4; cdr3_aa: CASRTPGLAGDEQFF
v_call: TRBV6-5; cdr3_aa: CASSHDRVVGETQYF
v_call: TRBV27; cdr3_aa: CASRKSDRRTDTQYF
v_call: TRBV5-5; cdr3_aa: CASSFPGVETQYF
v_call: TRBV12-3/TRBV12-4; cdr3_aa: CASSTDPVGQGTYGYTF
v_call: TRBV9; cdr3_aa: CASSVGGSQPQHF
v_call: TRBV4-3; cdr3_aa: CASSQVEGGPYNEQFF
v_call: TRBV27; cdr3_aa: CASTTGNYGYTF
v_call: TRBV6-6; cdr3_aa: CASRRRANIQYF
v_call: TRBV4-1; cdr3_aa: CASSLLTAGATEAFF
v_call: TRBV6-6; cdr3_aa: CASSYSVGRKSNQPQHF
v_call: TRBV4-1; cdr3_aa: CASSQAHIQGAHGYTF
v_call: TRBV20-1; cdr3_aa: CSARGQGAGEQYF
v_call: TRBV5-1; cdr3_aa: CASSLGRLEKLFF
v_call: TRBV7-8; cdr3_aa: CASSKTGAAEAFF
v_call: TRBV6-1; cdr3_aa: CASSEGTSHTDTQYF
v_call: TRBV20-1; cdr3_aa: CSANPVNTGELFF
v_call: TRBV27; cdr3_aa: CASSWGGSYNEQFF
v_call: TRBV11-2; cdr3_aa: CASSLWGGETQYF
v_call: TRBV7-2; cdr3_aa: CASSLVGPAPDTQYF
v_call: TRBV12-3/TRBV12-4; cdr3_aa: CASSFREPNTEAFF
v_call: TRBV9; cdr3_aa: CASSERDRLNSPLHF
v_call: TRBV5-4; cdr3_aa: CASPGAGAADTQYF
v_call: TRBV7-9; cdr3_aa: CASSPAPDRNYNSPLHF
v_call: TRBV4-3; cdr3_aa: CASSPITSGGSDTGELFF
v_call: TRBV12-3/TRBV12-4; cdr3_aa: CASSLISEYDEQFF
v_call: TRBV29-1; cdr3_aa: CSVDLWADEQFF
v_call: TRBV12-3/TRBV12-4; cdr3_aa: CASSFRYEQYF
v_call: TRBV4-3; cdr3_aa: CASSRGAGGAYEQYF
v_call: TRBV7-9; cdr3_aa: CASSQRDWEIQETQYF
v_call: TRBV5-1; cdr3_aa: CASSLRTGGNTEAFF
v_call: TRBV7-9; cdr3_aa: CASVRDSYTDTQYF
v_call: TRBV6-2/TRBV6-3; cdr3_aa: CASSSTGYGNTEAFF
v_call: TRBV15; cdr3_aa: CATGGGNTEAFF
v_call: TRBV4-1; cdr3_aa: CASSHATTGGGEKLFF
v_call: TRBV25-1; cdr3_aa: CASSGSGGRSGELFF
v_call: TRBV29-1; cdr3_aa: CSVEVRAIEAFF